A selection of T cell receptor beta chains follows, all from one sample in a study of blood T cell repertoires in COVID-19. Some clones are missing from TCRdb's copy, which holds only in-frame ones; the method was immunoSEQ multiplex PCR. In the table there are roughly 330,000 clones, over 70% of which are singletons. Sample: PBMCs or T cells enriched from blood (not recorded which). Receptors originate from a man between 25 and 39 years old who had recovered from COVID-19. The CDR3 runs from the conserved cysteine through the conserved F or W. The D gene is left open where the match is weak. The listing skips clone size in some rows; elsewhere it reads once, few, many or a size class.

cdr3_nt cdr3_aa d_call j_call v_call clone_size
TGCAGTGCTAGTGATTCCGGGGGGGGGCAAGAGACCCAGTACTTC CSASDSGGGQETQYF TRBD2 TRBJ2-5 TRBV20-1 once
TGTGCCATCGGGACAGGGGGCTCTGGGGCCAACGTCCTGACTTTC CAIGTGGSGANVLTF TRBD1 TRBJ2-6 TRBV24-1 .
TGTGCCAGCAGCTTAGATCTTGGGCAGATGACAACTAATGAAAAACTGTTTTTT CASSLDLGQMTTNEKLFF . TRBJ1-4 TRBV11-2 .
TGTGCCAGCAGCGTAGAGCTAGCGGGGGGGCTGGGTACAGATACGCAGTATTTT CASSVELAGGLGTDTQYF TRBD2 TRBJ2-3 TRBV9 .
TGTGCCAGCAGGATACAGGGAAACACCATATATTTT CASRIQGNTIYF . TRBJ1-3 TRBV7-3 many
TGTGCCAGCAGTTCTAGCGGGGGGCCTTCCTACAATGAGCAGTTCTTC CASSSSGGPSYNEQFF TRBD2 TRBJ2-1 TRBV6-5 .
TGTGCCAGTAGTATAGCGGGGAATTCACCCCTCCACTTT CASSIAGNSPLHF . TRBJ1-6 TRBV19 .
TGTGCCAGCAGCCTCCCCGGGGGTAGCCCCAATGAGCAGTTCTTC CASSLPGGSPNEQFF . TRBJ2-1 TRBV4-2 few
TGCGCCAGCCTGACACCAGGGGCCCAAGAGACCCAGTACTTC CASLTPGAQETQYF . TRBJ2-5 TRBV5-1 once
TGTGCCAGCACCCGACCCGGGGTACTCTCCTACGAGCAGTACTTC CASTRPGVLSYEQYF . TRBJ2-7 TRBV28 .
TGCGCCAGCAGCCTAGACAGGTCCCGGGACGAGCAGTACTTC CASSLDRSRDEQYF . TRBJ2-7 TRBV5-1 .
TGTGCCAGCAGCCAAGGAGCTACGCAGTATTTT CASSQGATQYF . TRBJ2-3 TRBV3-1/TRBV3-2 .
TGTGCCAGCAGCCCAGGGTCTAGCGGTCCTATTAGCTCCTACAATGAGCAGTTCTTC CASSPGSSGPISSYNEQFF TRBD2 TRBJ2-1 TRBV7-3 .
TGTGCCAGCAGTGAATGGGGAGGGGAAGAGACCCAGTACTTC CASSEWGGEETQYF TRBD2 TRBJ2-5 TRBV25-1 .
TGTGCCAGCAGCCCTAAACAGGCAGTTTACCACTATGGCTACACCTTC CASSPKQAVYHYGYTF . TRBJ1-2 TRBV3-1/TRBV3-2 .
TGTGCCAGCAGTTTACCACAGGGGGCAAGGGAAAAACTGTTTTTT CASSLPQGAREKLFF TRBD1 TRBJ1-4 TRBV28 once